Each of the 19 T cell receptor delta chains below was sequenced from the same sample in a study of γδ T cells in repeated Plasmodium falciparum infection. Bulk repertoires came from Vgamma9/Vdelta2+ or Vdelta2-negative gammadelta T cells flow-sorted from PBMC. TCRdb called clones anew from the multiplex PCR reads with CATT. Of tens of thousands of delta-chain clones listed, roughly 1.6% were seen once; the top ten hold 7.5% to 10%. Sequenced: gamma-delta T cells from blood. The receptors were sampled from a pool of human donors (malaria-infected and uninfected, not separated).

At least ten counts were recorded for this clone. The likely explanation is a read error, given a far larger clone one base away. This specimen includes other DNA sequences encoding the same CDR3. The chain combines TRDV1 with TRDJ1, with 8 bases lining up with TRDD3. Germline V lookup: CDR1 TSWWSYY, CDR2 QGS. The CDR3 sequence is 18 residues long. V was pared by 2 bases and J by 0 bases, with 11 bases of the junction left unmatched. CDR3 residues: CALGETKGYVLDTDKLIF. DNA for the CDR3: TGTGCTCTTGGGGAAACAAAGGGATACGTTCTCGACACCGATAAACTCATCTTT.

As to this clone: With a much larger clone just one base away, this may be a read error. V usage is TRDV1 and J usage is TRDJ1; the match to TRDD2 covers 8 bases. TCRdb records no J gene; here it was assigned by comparing the DNA to germline. The germline V gene encodes CDR1 TSWWSYY and CDR2 QGS. Trimming took 1 base from V and 0 from J; bases not matched to a gene: 25. This CDR3 is 23 amino acids long. The CDR3 protein is CALGERWAFLGGDIAKYTDKLIF. CDR3 coding DNA: TGTGCTCTTGGGGAACGGTGGGCCTTCCTAGGGGGGGACATCGCAAAGTACACCGATAAACTCATCTTT.

This clone occurred a few times. TCRdb shows a much larger clone's protein in place of this DNA's translation, and the two differ at residue 20, likely through a read error; the protein shown is translated from the DNA. This chain links TRDV1 with TRDJ1; TRDD3 matches at 13 bases. The CDR3 has 23 residues. CDR1 TSWWSYY and CDR2 QGS come from the germline V gene. The CDR3 DNA follows: TGTGCTCTTGGGGAAAACCCCTCCCACGTACTGGGGGATACGCCAGTGTACACCGATGAACTCATCTTT. This codes for CALGENPSHVLGDTPVYTDELIF.

This clone showed up just a few times. The protein that TCRdb holds for this DNA derives from a much larger clone and differs from the translated DNA at residue 12, which likely indicates a read error; the protein shown here is translated from the DNA. The chain is built from TRDV1 and TRDJ1; the match to TRDD3 covers 9 bases. V trimming: 1 base; J trimming: 4 bases; junction bases outside the gene matches: 10. Germline values: CDR1 TSWWSYY, CDR2 QGS. This CDR3 is built from 17 residues. This CDR3 reads CALGERLRGYGNDKLIF. The DNA for the CDR3 is TGTGCTCTTGGGGAACGCCTAAGGGGATACGGAAACGATAAACTCATCTTT.

This clone was recorded a few times. A far larger clone is one nucleotide away, so this likely arose from a read error. Additional DNA sequences in this sample encode the identical CDR3. This chain joins TRDV1 and TRDJ1; 7 nucleotides agree with TRDD3. No J segment appears in TCRdb, so it was assigned here by matching the sequence to germline. The CDR3 runs 16 residues. The germline gives CDR1 TSWWSYY, CDR2 QGS. With 4 bases clipped from V and 5 bases from J, the junction kept 13 bases outside the gene matches. The CDR3: CALGGTSLTGADKLIF. CDR3 bases: TGTGCTCTTGGGGGGACCTCCCTTACTGGGGCTGATAAACTCATCTTT.

By proportion, this clone is medium-sized. At one end the junction does not follow the germline gene, possibly because of a read error. Other DNA sequences in the sample encode the same CDR3. The genes are TRDV1 and TRDJ1; 10 bases are a match to TRDD3. Germline CDR1 reads TSWWSYY; CDR2 reads QGS. This CDR3 is built from 19 residues. CDR3 sequence: CALGERLRGIRGYTDKLIF. CDR3 nucleotide sequence: TGCGCTCTTGGGGAACGCCTTCGGGGGATACGGGGATACACCGATAAACTCATCTTT.

This clone was seen ten or more times. Different DNA sequences within this sample yield the same CDR3. The V gene is TRDV1, the J gene TRDJ1; D possibly corresponds to TRDD2 (6 bases). The V end was cut by 2 bases, the J end by 0 bases, with 19 bases between. The germline gives CDR1 TSWWSYY, CDR2 QGS. The CDR3 totals 18 residues. DNA of the CDR3: TGTGCTCTTGGGGAAATTCCTAACCGGGGGGCCTACACCGATAAACTCATCTTT. Protein product: CALGEIPNRGAYTDKLIF.

This clone was counted between two and nine times. The translation of this DNA and the TCRdb protein of a much larger clone differ at residue 8, probably owing to a read error; the protein shown here is translated from the DNA. V usage is TRDV2 and J usage is TRDJ1; D unresolved. TCRdb records no J gene; here it was assigned by comparing the DNA to germline. The CDR3 totals 14 residues. V lost 2 bases and J lost 1, with 10 bases in between. In germline, CDR1 is GEAIGNYY, CDR2 EKD. The CDR3, as DNA: TGTGCCTGTGACAAAGTAGGGGCCACCGATAAACTCATCTTT. Translating gives CACDKVGATDKLIF.

As regards this clone: Just one base apart from a much larger clone, this may be a read error. The chain joins TRDV1 to TRDJ4; 13 bases are shared with TRDD3. Losses at the gene ends were 2 bases for V and 3 bases for J; bases not matched to a gene: 15. Germline CDR1 and CDR2: TSWWSYY and QGS. CDR3 length equals 19 residues. CDR3 protein: CALGESLGDTLAVSGPLIF. CDR3 coding DNA: TGTGCTCTTGGGGAATCACTGGGGGATACGCTAGCGGTTAGTGGACCCCTGATCTTT.

This clone was counted many times. V gene TRAV38-2/DV8 combines with J gene TRDJ1; tentative D call: TRDD2 (9 bases). Trimming shortened V by 4 bases and J by 0 bases, and 49 bases separated the two germline ends. The CDR3 consists of 27 residues. CDR1 is TSESDYY, CDR2 QEAYKQQN, per germline. The CDR3 spells CAYRGRGGKTFLRALRTGGPHTDKLIF. Written as DNA, the CDR3 is TGTGCTTATAGGGGTCGGGGGGGGAAAACCTTCCTACGCGCTCTCCGTACTGGGGGTCCTCACACCGATAAACTCATCTTT.

With respect to this clone: TCRdb lists the protein of a much larger clone for this DNA, which differs at residue 17, so this is likely a read error; the protein given here is translated from the DNA itself. The rearrangement links TRDV1 to TRDJ1; TRDD3 agrees at 13 bases. The ends lost 3 bases at V and 3 bases at J; junction bases unmatched: 22. The CDR3 runs 22 residues. From germline, CDR1 is TSWWSYY and CDR2 QGS. DNA of the CDR3: TGTGCTCTTGGGGACTGCGGCCTTCCTACCCAACTGGGGGATACGGATGCCGATAAACTCATCTTT. Its protein product is CALGDCGLPTQLGDTDADKLIF.

Turning to this clone: The TCRdb record carries a much larger clone's protein, which differs from this DNA's translation at residue 14; a read error is the likely cause, and the protein listed here is the DNA translation. CDR3 in amino acids: CAANKPPPSSTGQEYTDKLIF. The CDR3, as DNA: TGTGCCGCTAATAAACCTCCCCCTTCATCTACCGGCCAGGAGTACACCGATAAACTCATCTTT. The chain recombines TRDV3 with TRDJ1; tentatively, D is TRDD2 (5 bases). Germline V gene data show CDR1 as TVYSNPD and CDR2 as GDNSRS (reference sequence). Trimming shortened V by 5 bases and J by 0 bases, and 37 bases separated the two germline ends. This CDR3 is built from 21 residues.

Details on this clone: The protein that TCRdb holds for this DNA derives from a much larger clone and differs from the translated DNA at residue 6, which likely indicates a read error; the protein shown here is translated from the DNA. The chain joins TRDV1 to TRDJ1; 8 positions agree with TRDD3. The CDR3 extends over 12 amino acids. The germline V gene encodes CDR1 TSWWSYY and CDR2 QGS. This CDR3 is CALGDMDDKLIF. In DNA form, the CDR3 reads TGTGCTCTGGGGGATATGGACGATAAACTCATCTTT.

This clone occurred a few times. For this DNA, TCRdb reports the protein of a much larger clone, which diverges at residue 7, most likely from a read error; the protein presented here is translated directly from the DNA. The rearrangement links TRDV1 to TRDJ1; 9 bases map to TRDD3. The junction had 2 bases not matched to a gene; V was cut back by 0 bases and J by 0 bases. The CDR3 totals 16 residues. Germline CDR1 reads TSWWSYY; CDR2 reads QGS. CDR3 protein: CALGELRGIHTDKLIF. DNA of the CDR3: TGTGCTCTTGGGGAACTACGGGGGATACACACCGATAAACTCATCTTT.

With regard to this clone: TCRdb's protein, taken from a much larger clone, differs from this DNA's translation at residue 4, likely owing to a read error; the protein displayed comes from the DNA. This chain links TRDV3 with TRDJ1; 8 bases map to TRDD3. V lost 3 bases and J lost 0; bases outside the gene matches: 15. Per the germline V gene, CDR1 is TVYSNPD and CDR2 is GDNSRS (reference sequence). This CDR3 has 17 residues. The CDR3 DNA reads as TGTGCCTTGGCCTCTATGGGTGGACTGGGGGACACCGATAAACTCATCTTT. Translated: CALASMGGLGDTDKLIF.

This clone appeared a few times. The protein that TCRdb holds for this DNA derives from a much larger clone and differs from the translated DNA at residue 7, which likely indicates a read error; the protein shown here is translated from the DNA. The chain uses TRDV3 and TRDJ1, with 7 bases fitting TRDD3. As TCRdb names no J gene, one was assigned here on the basis of a DNA match to germline. CDR1 is TVYSNPD, CDR2 GDNSRS, per germline (reference sequence). V was clipped by 5 bases and J by 1 base; unmatched bases: 7. This CDR3 comprises 13 residues. CDR3 in amino acids: CALLGTATDKLIF. In DNA form, the CDR3 reads TGTGCCCTACTGGGGACCGCCACCGATAAACTCATCTTT.

As regards this clone: A read error is likely here: a far larger clone is one base away. This sample includes further DNA sequences coding for the same CDR3. The CDR3 sequence is CALGELSFGGYPSQLIF. The CDR3 DNA is TGTGCTCTTGGAGAACTCAGTTTTGGGGGATACCCATCACAACTCATCTTT. The chain links TRDV1 to TRDJ1; TRDD3 agrees at 10 bases. CDR3 length: 17 residues. Germline loops: CDR1 TSWWSYY, CDR2 QGS.

To note about this clone: Translating this DNA gives a protein that differs at residue 17 from the TCRdb one, which belongs to a much larger clone; a read error is likely, and the protein shown is this translation. The chain has TRDV1 and TRDJ1; 8 bases are a match to TRDD3. In the absence of a J gene in TCRdb, the DNA was matched to germline to assign it here. Germline V gives CDR1 TSWWSYY, CDR2 QGS. V lost 6 bases and J lost 4; bases outside the gene matches: 34. CDR3 size: 23 residues. CDR3 protein: CALGPLPSRKAYELGIHVDKLIF. The CDR3 DNA follows: TGTGCTCTTGGCCCATTACCCAGCCGCAAAGCCTACGAGCTGGGGATACACGTCGATAAACTCATCTTT.

This clone was seen repeatedly, ten times or more. The chain has TRDV1 and TRDJ1; 10 nucleotides match TRDD3. No J segment appears in TCRdb, so it was assigned here by matching the sequence to germline. Trimming took 2 bases from V and 7 from J; bases not matched to a gene: 31. Germline loops: CDR1 TSWWSYY, CDR2 QGS. The CDR3 has 23 amino acids. For the CDR3, the DNA is TGTGCTCTTGGGGAAGGGGATCCTACGTCTTGGGGGATACTGTTAGTCGGGAGTGGTAAACTCATCTTT. This sequence encodes CALGEGDPTSWGILLVGSGKLIF.